The rows below give T cell receptor beta chains drawn from one sample of a study of cytomegalovirus exposure and HLA in healthy donors. Sequenced by immunoSEQ multiplex PCR; TCRdb stores in-frame clones only, minus some. Counted here are some 120,000 clones, 70% to 75% occurring once; the ten biggest clones make up 1.6%. Material: PBMCs. These receptors all come from a woman younger than 30 in good health and CMV-seronegative. CDR3s leave out the opening cysteine and the closing phenylalanine or tryptophan.

V gene: TRBV11-2; CDR3 protein: ASSPGGGDRETQY
V gene: TRBV19; CDR3 protein: ASSNGVNTEAF
V gene: TRBV18; CDR3 protein: ASSPPLRTGELF
V gene: TRBV6-1; CDR3 protein: ASSEPPGSTDTQY
V gene: TRBV29-1; CDR3 protein: SVEAPGADEQY
V gene: TRBV2; CDR3 protein: ASSLMAGQNQPQH
V gene: TRBV7-3; CDR3 protein: ASSPSGQNTEAF
V gene: TRBV9; CDR3 protein: ASSVEADYGYT
V gene: TRBV27; CDR3 protein: ASALGGNARGYT
V gene: TRBV6-5; CDR3 protein: ASSSPTSGGAGGQY
V gene: TRBV10-3; CDR3 protein: AINPGQGAFEQF
V gene: TRBV27; CDR3 protein: ASSWGTGNEQF
V gene: TRBV5-1; CDR3 protein: ASSSQGQGNEQY
V gene: TRBV28; CDR3 protein: ASRGQTNYGYT
V gene: TRBV2; CDR3 protein: ASSLTGQGNYGYT
V gene: TRBV9; CDR3 protein: ASSVGTGGNYGYT
V gene: TRBV4-1; CDR3 protein: ASSHQGSRGSGELF
V gene: TRBV5-1; CDR3 protein: ASSLEGGAGTEAF
V gene: TRBV5-4; CDR3 protein: ASSFQGAWETQY
V gene: TRBV19; CDR3 protein: ASSIDLRGANTEAF
V gene: TRBV5-6; CDR3 protein: ASSLARAAQNTGELF
V gene: TRBV13; CDR3 protein: ASRGAGSQTDTQY
V gene: TRBV27; CDR3 protein: ASSFAGLNTEAF
V gene: TRBV13; CDR3 protein: ASSRDSPWDTIY
V gene: TRBV4-1; CDR3 protein: ASSQEETGDTDTQY
V gene: TRBV29-1; CDR3 protein: SVDSDKRTGYEQY
V gene: TRBV27; CDR3 protein: ASSMLAGAVEQY
V gene: TRBV7-8; CDR3 protein: ASSSRRSTGGNQPQH
V gene: TRBV19; CDR3 protein: ASSPTGQGARGAF
V gene: TRBV6-5; CDR3 protein: ASSTRDSQETQY
V gene: TRBV4-1; CDR3 protein: ASSREGGSYNEKF
V gene: TRBV30; CDR3 protein: AWSPQGPPYEQY
V gene: TRBV7-2; CDR3 protein: ASSRSTGEAF
V gene: TRBV7-9; CDR3 protein: ASSPARPSREKLF
V gene: TRBV28; CDR3 protein: ASSFAGMANSPLH
V gene: TRBV28; CDR3 protein: ASSPAASYGYT
V gene: TRBV30; CDR3 protein: AWSLQGAYNEQF
V gene: TRBV4-1; CDR3 protein: ASSQDPPGTQISYEQY
V gene: TRBV4-2; CDR3 protein: ASSQDSKDMSAF
V gene: TRBV28; CDR3 protein: ASSFLRAEQY
V gene: TRBV9; CDR3 protein: ASSVGPLTGSYEQY
V gene: TRBV7-9; CDR3 protein: ASSFPLAGTDTQY
V gene: TRBV28; CDR3 protein: ASTQGSSTDTQY
V gene: TRBV21-1; CDR3 protein: ASGRTGGEQY
V gene: TRBV28; CDR3 protein: ASSGTVSPQY
V gene: TRBV9; CDR3 protein: ASSTAGTSQSSEQF
V gene: TRBV19; CDR3 protein: ASSTSGIDRKSYT
V gene: TRBV5-1; CDR3 protein: ASSLEGGGQPQH
V gene: TRBV6-1; CDR3 protein: ASMRQNYGYT
V gene: TRBV30; CDR3 protein: AWRQSFIGELF